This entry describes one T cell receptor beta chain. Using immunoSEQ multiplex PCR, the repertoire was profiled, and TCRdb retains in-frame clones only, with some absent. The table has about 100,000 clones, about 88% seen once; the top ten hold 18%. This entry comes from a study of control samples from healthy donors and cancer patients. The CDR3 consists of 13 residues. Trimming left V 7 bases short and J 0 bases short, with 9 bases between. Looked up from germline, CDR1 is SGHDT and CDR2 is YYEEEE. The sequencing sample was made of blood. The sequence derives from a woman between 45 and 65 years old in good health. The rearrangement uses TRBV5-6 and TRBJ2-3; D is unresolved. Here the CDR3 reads CASLPASTDTQYF. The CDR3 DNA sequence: TGTGCCAGCTTGCCAGCTAGCACAGATACGCAGTATTTT.